This T cell receptor (beta chain) was sequenced for a study of cytomegalovirus exposure and HLA in healthy donors. The primer mix had 60 Vbeta and 13 Jbeta primers. TCRdb's copy holds only in-frame clones and misses some; the assay was immunoSEQ multiplex PCR. The table has 140,000 to 150,000 clones, around 82% seen once. The germline V gene encodes CDR1 WSHSY and CDR2 SAAADI. The CDR3 runs 11 residues. This clone was observed a single time. The gene calls are TRBV10-2 and TRBJ2-5; 7 positions match TRBD1. Judging by the DNA end, TRBJ2-7 fits better; the J call may be wrong. The sample taken for sequencing was PBMCs. This sequence was found in a woman in her late teens or twenties in good health and CMV-seropositive. The CDR3 DNA reads TGCGCCAGCGTGACAGGGACCGAGCAGTACTTC. Amino acid sequence: CASVTGTEQYF.